This paragraph covers one TCR beta chain sequence. The target antigen is unknown. 13 Jbeta primers and 60 Vbeta primers were used for the PCR. Using immunoSEQ multiplex PCR, the repertoire was profiled, and TCRdb retains in-frame clones only, with some absent. The profile shows 120,000 to 150,000 clones, roughly 80% of them singletons. These data originate in a study of cytomegalovirus exposure and HLA in healthy donors. Overall study results and limits: Being indistinguishable, some V segments were excluded, TRBV6-2 and TRBV6-3 among them.

CDR1 KGHSH and CDR2 LQKENI come from the germline V gene. V lost 6 bases and J lost 0, with 8 bases in between. This CDR3 spans 13 amino acids. The clonotype originates from a woman in her thirties or forties in good health and CMV-seropositive. This rearrangement joins TRBV18 to TRBJ1-1; D not certain. The specimen sequenced was PBMCs. This CDR3 reads CASSSLMNTEAFF. CDR3 nucleotide sequence: TGTGCCAGCTCTTCGTTAATGAACACTGAAGCTTTCTTT.